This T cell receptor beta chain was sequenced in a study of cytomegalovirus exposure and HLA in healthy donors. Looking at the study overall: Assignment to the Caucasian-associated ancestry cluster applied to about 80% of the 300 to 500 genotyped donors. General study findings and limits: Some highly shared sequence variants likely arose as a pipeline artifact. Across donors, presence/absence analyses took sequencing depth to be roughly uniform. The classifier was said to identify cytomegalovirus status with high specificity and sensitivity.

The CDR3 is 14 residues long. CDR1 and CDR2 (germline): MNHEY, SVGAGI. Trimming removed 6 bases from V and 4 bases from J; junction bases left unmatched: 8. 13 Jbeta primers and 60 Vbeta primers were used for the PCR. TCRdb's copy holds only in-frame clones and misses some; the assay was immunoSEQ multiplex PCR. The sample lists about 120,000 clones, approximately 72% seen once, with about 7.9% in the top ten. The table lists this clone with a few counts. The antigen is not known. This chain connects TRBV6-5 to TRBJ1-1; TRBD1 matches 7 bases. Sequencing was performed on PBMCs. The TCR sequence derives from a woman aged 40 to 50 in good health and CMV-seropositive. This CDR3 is CASSLGRGVTEAFF. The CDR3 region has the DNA TGTGCCAGCAGCCTTGGCAGGGGGGTCACTGAAGCTTTCTTT.